The TCR beta chain described here comes from a study of Ad26.COV2.S vaccination and SARS-CoV-2 variants (dated by TCRdb to about 2021). Concerning the study at large: Donors in the vaccine arm were drawn from COV1001, a multicentre, randomized, double-blind, placebo-controlled phase I-IIa trial testing Ad26.COV2.S in healthy adults. Dosing of Ad26.COV2.S was intramuscular, at either 5x10^10 or 1x10^11 viral particles, delivered as one shot or as two shots spaced 56 days apart. TCRbeta repertoire sequencing was used to assess the specificity and breadth of SARS-CoV-2-reactive T cell receptors after Ad26.COV2.S vaccination. A total of around 32 samples were included in the TCR-sequenced set, comprising around 19 Ad26.COV2.S vaccine recipients, 5 placebo recipients and 8 SARS-CoV-2 convalescent individuals. Trial participants were randomized into five groups of five: low-dose or high-dose Ad26.COV2.S given once or twice, or placebo on both occasions. Blinding of investigators to trial group allocation was maintained during experiments and outcome assessment. Here is what the overall study found, with its caveats: Spike-specific TCR breadth was higher in Ad26.COV2.S recipients than in placebo recipients (P = 0.0014). The study was not powered to compare responses between vaccine doses or regimens. The authors noted that total T cell responses may have been underestimated by the TCR breadth and depth analyses. Substantial breadth of spike-specific CD8+ and CD4+ T cell responses was reported after vaccination. Non-spike TCR breadth was comparable between vaccine and placebo recipients, consistent with the vaccine containing only spike.

The treatment or condition label for this specimen denotes: some 20 received Ad26.COV2.S at low or high dose, single or two shots; about five received placebo; per-sample allocation not given. For vaccine and placebo recipients, repertoires were sequenced using samples collected on day 63 after the first injection. Cohort 1b enrolled roughly 25 adults aged 18-55 years at a single site in Boston, USA, between 29 July and 7 August 2020. Ad26.COV2.S consisted of a replication-incompetent adenovirus type 26 vector by which a prefusion-stabilized SARS-CoV-2 spike protein from the original Wuhan strain was expressed. The CDR3 has 15 amino acids, counting the end cysteine and phenylalanine. The only DNA kept is the CDR3, 45 bases in frame from the first base. V loses 4 bases of germline sequence and J loses 0 bases, and the interval between the two ends is 15 bases. As encoded in the germline V gene (reference sequence), CDR1 is GTSNPN while CDR2 is SVGIG.

The immunoSEQ Assay was the method used to sequence TCRbeta CDR3 regions. After extraction, genomic DNA underwent amplification by bias-controlled multiplex PCR, followed by high-throughput sequencing. For the original study's pipeline: To quantify the absolute abundance of every unique TCRbeta CDR3 region, sequences were collapsed and filtered. Usable DNA was measured by amplifying reference genes present in all nucleated cells, and TCRbeta template counts were normalized to that usable DNA to estimate T cell fraction. Repertoire TCRs were annotated as SARS-CoV-2-specific by exact matching of V gene, CDR3 amino acid sequence and J gene to a known reactive TCR set. The reference SARS-CoV-2 TCR set was obtained from MIRA and was filtered for enrichment in COVID-19-positive ImmuneCODE repertoires, whereby public or cross-reactive TCRs were removed. Using the MIRA antigens, annotated TCRs were further analysed by specific ORF or by position within an ORF. Depth was the summed frequency of annotated unique rearrangements, while breadth was defined as annotated unique rearrangements over total unique productive rearrangements. Two-sided Wilcoxon rank-sum tests were used to compare TCR breadth between groups. The table was pulled from immuneACCESS by TCRdb, which kept in-frame rearrangements only. Such tables lose some clones; where checked, under half of the loss comes from unresolved V genes, and the rest has no known cause. V and J calls and clone size come straight from that table; D and trimming were deduced from the DNA. This sample comprises over 200,000 clones, roughly 90% of them detected only once. The ten largest clonotypes hold around 10% of the sample.

Concerning this clone itself: Its antigen is not yet known. No much larger clone is present one base from it, and per-base qualities are unavailable.

Sequenced here: peripheral blood, sampled in a trial of Ad26.COV2.S vaccine versus placebo. This sequence originates from a person aged 18-60 years who received the Ad26.COV2.S COVID-19 vaccine or a placebo. The rearranged segments are TRBV30 and TRBJ1-2, with a tentative D gene TRBD1 over 5 matching bases. The CDR3 in this case is CAWMGGSQANYGYTF. Here is the DNA: TGTGCCTGGATGGGGGGAAGCCAAGCTAACTATGGCTACACCTTC.